This T cell receptor (beta chain) was captured in a study of shared clonotypes between healthy human individuals. Selected positively for CCR7 and CD45RO-negative, naive CD8 cells excluded terminally differentiated effector memory CD45RA+ cells. Germline CDR1 and CDR2: SGHTA and FQGNSA. This CDR3 has 18 amino acids. Trimming removed 5 bases from V and 3 bases from J; junction bases left unmatched: 15. As concerns this clone: As yet, its antigen is unknown.

The method was immunoSEQ multiplex PCR; TCRdb's version includes in-frame clones alone and lacks a portion of them. The data show fewer than 1 million clones, with roughly 96% seen just once and about 0.25% held by the top ten. Overall study findings and caveats: Among non-shared clonotypes, generation probabilities were lower than among those shared by all four donors.

The receptor was derived from a man younger than 45 in good health. The rearrangement links TRBV7-2 to TRBJ2-2; 7 nucleotides line up with TRBD2. Sequencing was performed on naive CD8+ T cells sorted from blood. Here the CDR3 DNA reads TGTGCCAGCAGCCACGCGGGGGTTCGACGGGAGGACACCGGGGAGCTGTTTTTT. As protein: CASSHAGVRREDTGELFF. Combining the CDR3 with reference TRBV7-2 and TRBJ2-2 gives the whole variable domain GAGVSQSPSNKVTEKGKDVELRCDPISGHTALYWYRQSLGQGLEFLIYFQGNSAPDKSGLPSDRFSAERTGGSVSTLTIQRTQQEDSAVYLCASSHAGVRREDTGELFFGEGSRLTVL.